The 14 T cell receptor beta chains listed next were all sequenced from one sample in a study of control samples from healthy donors and cancer patients. Clones were read by immunoSEQ multiplex PCR, and TCRdb kept only the in-frame ones, dropping some. This sample yields about 86,000 clones, of which just under 95% are seen a single time; approximately 4.8% belongs to the top ten. The specimen was blood. These receptors came from a woman between 18 and 29 years old in good health.

In its sample, this clone was seen once. This sequence joins TRBV19 and TRBJ2-7; 10 positions match TRBD2. Losses at the gene ends were 8 bases for V and 2 bases for J; bases not matched to a gene: 9. This CDR3 comprises 15 residues. CDR1 is LNHDA, CDR2 SQIVND, per germline (reference sequence). The DNA of the CDR3 is TGTGCCAGTGGGCTAGCGGGAGTAGAGGCCTACGAGCAGTACTTC. Translation: CASGLAGVEAYEQYF.

V usage is TRBV10-3 and J usage is TRBJ2-6; 8 bases match TRBD1. After removal of 8 bases from V and 0 bases from J, the junction contained 6 bases not matched to a gene. The CDR3 consists of 16 residues. Germline CDR1 reads ENHRY; CDR2 reads SYGVKD. In nucleotides, the CDR3 is TGTGCCATCTCTGACAGGGGTAGCTCTGGGGCCAACGTCCTGACTTTC. It yields the protein CAISDRGSSGANVLTF.

V is TRBV27 and J is TRBJ1-1; no reliable D call. The germline gives CDR1 MNHEY, CDR2 SMNVEV (reference sequence). The CDR3 is 11 residues long. Trimming took 3 bases from V and 5 from J, leaving 4 bases between them. The CDR3 loop reads CASSLGTEAFF. The CDR3 DNA follows: TGTGCCAGCAGTTTGGGGACTGAAGCTTTCTTT.

The gene calls are TRBV11-3 and TRBJ2-1, with 11 bases matching TRBD1. The ends lost 5 bases at V and 15 bases at J; junction bases unmatched: 6. This CDR3 spans 12 amino acids. In germline, CDR1 is SGHNT, CDR2 YENEEA. CDR3 DNA: TGTGCCAGCAGCCCGGGACAGGGGGTTCTGTTCTTC. Protein: CASSPGQGVLFF.

This chain uses TRBV12-3 or TRBV12-4 with TRBJ1-1, with 9 bases lining up with TRBD1. V dropped 6 bases and J dropped 5; count of bases not matched to a gene: 4. The CDR3 runs to 13 residues. The CDR3 region has the DNA TGTGCCAGCAGGGAGACAGGGGGGACTGAAGCTTTCTTT. Translating gives CASRETGGTEAFF.

The rearrangement joins TRBV28 to TRBJ1-3; a weak D match, TRBD1 (5 bases). Germline V gene sequence: CDR1 MDHEN, CDR2 SYDVKM. Trimming removed 5 bases at V and 4 bases at J, with 12 bases between. The CDR3 is 14 amino acids. The CDR3 bases are TGTGCCAGCAGTCCCTTTGACAGAGGAAACACCATATATTTT. Amino acids: CASSPFDRGNTIYF.

V is TRBV25-1 and J is TRBJ1-3, with no clear D. This CDR3 comprises 17 residues. From germline, CDR1 is MGHDK and CDR2 SYGVNS. V was cut by 1 base and J by 0 bases, with 13 bases left in between. CDR3 sequence (DNA): TGTGCCAGCAGTGAATTCGTTCGCGATGGCTCTGGAAACACCATATATTTT. Encoded protein: CASSEFVRDGSGNTIYF.

The chain links TRBV7-9 to TRBJ2-7; TRBD1 aligns across 7 bases. From germline, CDR1 is SEHNR and CDR2 FQNEAQ (reference sequence). This CDR3 region has 13 residues. J was trimmed by 2 bases and V by 7 bases; bases with no gene match: 5. The CDR3 reads CASTVGTAYEQYF. CDR3 nucleotide sequence: TGTGCCAGCACCGTCGGGACAGCCTACGAGCAGTACTTC.

This clone was picked up one time. The V and J genes are TRBV9 and TRBJ2-5, with TRBD1 as a possible D gene (5 bases). The germline V gene has CDR1 SGDLS and CDR2 YYNGEE. The CDR3 consists of 13 residues. V was clipped by 3 bases and J by 5 bases, with 11 bases between them. CDR3 sequence reads: CASSAAGWETQYF. The CDR3 nucleotides are TGTGCCAGCAGCGCTGCAGGGTGGGAGACCCAGTACTTC.

V usage is TRBV5-4 and J usage is TRBJ1-1; D is possibly TRBD1 (5 bases). The CDR3 covers 15 residues. Germline CDR1 reads SGHNT; CDR2 reads YYREEE (reference sequence). Trimming stripped 0 bases from V and 1 base from J, with 10 bases between. The DNA of the CDR3 is TGTGCCAGCAGCTTGGTGGGGCTCCGGAACACTGAAGCTTTCTTT. The encoded protein is CASSLVGLRNTEAFF.

The gene calls are TRBV7-3 and TRBJ1-1, with TRBD1 matching over 7 bases. Germline V lookup: CDR1 SGHTA, CDR2 FQGTGA. The CDR3 length is 14 residues. V was clipped by 2 bases and J by 3 bases; unmatched bases: 3. CDR3 DNA: TGTGCCAGCAGCTTAGTCAGGGGGGACACTGAAGCTTTCTTT. This encodes CASSLVRGDTEAFF.

V is TRBV7-9 and J is TRBJ1-1; D not certain. CDR3 length equals 14 residues. Trimming removed 0 bases from V and 5 bases from J, with 10 bases in between. In germline, CDR1 is SEHNR, CDR2 FQNEAQ (reference sequence). The CDR3 nucleotides are TGTGCCAGCAGCTTAGCAGAAAGCTGGACTGAAGCTTTCTTT. Amino acids: CASSLAESWTEAFF. Using reference TRBV7-9 and TRBJ1-1 for the parts outside the CDR3, the full variable domain is DTGVSQNPRHKITKRGQNVTFRCDPISEHNRLYWYRQTLGQGPEFLTYFQNEAQLEKSRLLSDRFSAERPKGSFSTLEIQRTEQGDSAMYLCASSLAESWTEAFFGQGTRLTVV.

V usage is TRBV2 and J usage is TRBJ2-3; a possible D gene is TRBD1 (6 bases). CDR1 is SNHLY and CDR2 is FYNNEI in the germline V gene. The V end was cut by 5 bases, the J end by 1 base, with 13 bases between. This CDR3 has 15 amino acids. The CDR3 is CASSLRQVGTDTQYF. The CDR3 DNA reads TGTGCCAGCAGTCTTAGACAGGTTGGCACAGATACGCAGTATTTT.

The chain employs TRBV18 and TRBJ2-5; D gene ambiguous. The CDR3 runs to 12 residues. Germline CDR1 is KGHSH and CDR2 is LQKENI. V shed 2 bases and J shed 1 base, with 2 bases lying between them. The CDR3 sequence is CASSPTQETQYF. The CDR3 DNA follows: TGTGCCAGCTCACCAACCCAAGAGACCCAGTACTTC. The whole variable domain, remainder taken from reference TRBV18 and TRBJ2-5, is NAGVMQNPRHLVRRRGQEARLRCSPMKGHSHVYWYRQLPEEGLKFMVYLQKENIIDESGMPKERFSAEFPKEGPSILRIQQVVRGDSAAYFCASSPTQETQYFGPGTRLLVL.